The 7 T cell receptor beta chains given below trace back to one sample, sequenced in a study of PD-1 blockade in classical Hodgkin lymphoma. The data were produced by immunoSEQ multiplex PCR, yet TCRdb's version contains in-frame clones alone and is incomplete. The sample lists some 84,000 clones; roughly 89% were seen once. Brentuximab vedotin exposure varied, and every patient relapsed after autologous stem cell transplantation. Sequencing used peripheral blood mononuclear cells (PBMCs), obtained at baseline. All receptors derive from a human donor with classical Hodgkin lymphoma.

This chain links TRBV19 with TRBJ2-7; the D is unclear. The V end lost 6 bases, the J end lost 4 bases, and 13 bases lay between the germline ends. This CDR3 spans 13 amino acids. Germline CDR1 is LNHDA and CDR2 is SQIVND (reference sequence). The CDR3 loop reads CASSPRSGYEQYF. DNA for the CDR3: TGTGCCAGTAGCCCGAGGTCCGGATACGAGCAGTACTTC.

This chain links TRBV6-5 with TRBJ1-1; TRBD1 is a possible D gene (5 bases). V gave up 2 bases and J gave up 0 bases, with 10 bases separating them. Germline assignment: CDR1 MNHEY and CDR2 SVGAGI. This CDR3 is 15 amino acids long. In DNA form, the CDR3 reads TGTGCCAGCAGTTACCGACAGTACATGAACACTGAAGCTTTCTTT. As protein: CASSYRQYMNTEAFF.

The rearrangement joins TRBV6-4 to TRBJ1-4; possible D gene TRBD1, 5 bases. With 3 bases removed from V and 6 bases from J, the gap between germline ends came to 11 bases. The CDR3 covers 14 residues. Germline V gene sequence: CDR1 MRHNA, CDR2 SNTAGT. The CDR3 sequence is CASSEAWGDEKLFF. CDR3 sequence (DNA): TGTGCCAGCAGTGAGGCCTGGGGGGATGAAAAACTGTTTTTT.

In nucleotides, the CDR3 is TGTGCCAGCAGTTTAGGGACTAGCGGGTGGAGAGAGCAGTACTTC. Translating gives CASSLGTSGWREQYF. The chain employs TRBV28 and TRBJ2-7; 12 bases are a match to TRBD2. V lost 2 bases and J lost 7; bases outside the gene matches: 6. CDR1 and CDR2 from the germline V gene are MDHEN and SYDVKM. The CDR3 is 15 residues long.

The gene calls are TRBV6-5 and TRBJ2-7; D assignment may be TRBD1 or TRBD2 (6 bases each). The CDR3 sequence is 15 residues long. Germline loops: CDR1 MNHEY, CDR2 SVGAGI. V shed 4 bases and J shed 9 bases, with 22 bases lying between them. In nucleotides, the CDR3 is TGTGCCAGCAGTTTCGCGGGACAACCCTCCCCAGGGCAGTACTTC. It yields the protein CASSFAGQPSPGQYF.

The chain joins TRBV10-3 to TRBJ1-1, with D possibly being TRBD1 (6 bases). The CDR3 has 15 amino acids. V gave up 4 bases and J gave up 0 bases, with 12 bases separating them. The germline V gene encodes CDR1 ENHRY and CDR2 SYGVKD. The CDR3 loop is CAISGTGFLNTEAFF. Here the CDR3 DNA reads TGTGCCATCAGTGGAACAGGGTTTTTGAACACTGAAGCTTTCTTT.

This chain connects TRBV7-9 to TRBJ2-1, with 11 bases aligning to TRBD1. The CDR3 contains 14 residues. The V and J ends lost 5 bases and 9 bases, in that order; junction bases with no gene match: 6. Germline CDR1 reads SEHNR; CDR2 reads FQNEAQ (reference sequence). The CDR3 region has the DNA TGTGCCAGCAGCCTGGACAGGGGGCATGGTGAGCAGTTCTTC. Translated, it gives CASSLDRGHGEQFF.